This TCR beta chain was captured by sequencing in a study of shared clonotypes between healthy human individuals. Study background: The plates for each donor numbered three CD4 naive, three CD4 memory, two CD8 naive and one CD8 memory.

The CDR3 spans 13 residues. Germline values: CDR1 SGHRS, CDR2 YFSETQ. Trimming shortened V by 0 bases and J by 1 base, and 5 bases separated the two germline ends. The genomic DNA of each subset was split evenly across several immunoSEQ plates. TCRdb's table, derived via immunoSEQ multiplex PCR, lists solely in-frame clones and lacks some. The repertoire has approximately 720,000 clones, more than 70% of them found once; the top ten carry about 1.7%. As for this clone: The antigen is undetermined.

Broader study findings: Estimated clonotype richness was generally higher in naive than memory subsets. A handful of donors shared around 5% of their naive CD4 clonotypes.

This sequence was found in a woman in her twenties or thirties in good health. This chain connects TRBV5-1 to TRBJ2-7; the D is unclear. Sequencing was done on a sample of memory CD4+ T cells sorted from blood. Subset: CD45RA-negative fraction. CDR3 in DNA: TGCGCCAGCAGCTTGGGCCAATCCTACGAGCAGTACTTC. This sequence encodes CASSLGQSYEQYF.